This TCR beta chain was sequenced for a study of cytomegalovirus exposure and HLA in healthy donors. Overall study results and limits: As was reported, the HLA-A and HLA-B alleles of most subjects were accurately predicted from TCR beta sequences.

The germline V gene has CDR1 SGHRS and CDR2 YFSETQ. V was trimmed by 0 bases and J by 10 bases, leaving 20 bases between them. There are 17 residues in the CDR3. It was with 60 Vbeta and 13 Jbeta primers that the PCR ran. TCRdb's table, derived via immunoSEQ multiplex PCR, lists solely in-frame clones and lacks some. This sample carries about 180,000 clones, about three quarters of them seen once, and the ten largest clones take around 5.7%. Points on this clone: What it recognizes is unknown.

J is TRBJ1-6 and V is TRBV5-1, with TRBD1 as a possible D gene (5 bases). The clonotype originates from a man aged 35-49 years in good health and CMV-seronegative. Sequenced material: PBMCs. CDR3 nucleotide sequence: TGCGCCAGCAGCTTGGGGGAAATCAGGGTTGCGGAATCACCCCTCCACTTT. Amino acid sequence: CASSLGEIRVAESPLHF.